This TCR beta chain was retrieved from a study of blood T cells in healthy people across ages. Overall study results and limits: In these data, TCR beta diversity tracked strongly with naive T cell percentage. Higher diversity, along with more naive CD4+ cells, distinguished long-lived donors from aged donors.

Combining a sample-barcoded 5' primer with a J-beta primer mix, a second PCR ran for roughly 7 to 12 cycles. TCRdb ran MiXCR on the 5' RACE reads and lists one entry per CDR3 protein. The profile shows 1.5 million to 2 million distinct CDR3 sequences, roughly 49% of them singletons. A few counts support this clonotype. Its antigen is not known. Sequencing was performed on blood. The origin of this receptor is a woman aged 40-49 years in good health.

The CDR3 reads CAISDSAKSSYEQYF. CDR3 nucleotides: TGTGCCATCAGTGATTCGGCGAAAAGCTCCTACGAGCAGTACTTC. The J gene is TRBJ2-7, the V gene TRBV10-3; no reliable D call. The length of the CDR3 is 15 residues. Deletions cut 3 bases from V and 0 bases from J, with 12 bases between. CDR1 and CDR2 (germline): ENHRY, SYGVKD.